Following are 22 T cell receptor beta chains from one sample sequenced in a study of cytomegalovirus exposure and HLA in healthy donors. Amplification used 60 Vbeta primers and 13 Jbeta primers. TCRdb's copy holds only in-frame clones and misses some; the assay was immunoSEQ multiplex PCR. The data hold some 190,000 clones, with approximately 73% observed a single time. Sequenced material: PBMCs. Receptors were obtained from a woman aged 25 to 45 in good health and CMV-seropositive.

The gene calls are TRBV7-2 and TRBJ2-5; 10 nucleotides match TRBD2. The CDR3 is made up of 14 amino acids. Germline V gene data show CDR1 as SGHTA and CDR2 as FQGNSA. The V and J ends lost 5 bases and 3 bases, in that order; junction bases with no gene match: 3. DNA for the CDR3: TGTGCCAGCAGCAGTAGCGGGGGGAAAGAGACCCAGTACTTC. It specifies CASSSSGGKETQYF.

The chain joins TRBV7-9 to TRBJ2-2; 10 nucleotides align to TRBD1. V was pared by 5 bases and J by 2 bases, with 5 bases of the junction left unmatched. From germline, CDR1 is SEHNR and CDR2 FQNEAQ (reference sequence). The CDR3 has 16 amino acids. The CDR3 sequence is CASSPGTGANTGELFF. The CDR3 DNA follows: TGTGCCAGCAGCCCCGGGACAGGGGCTAACACCGGGGAGCTGTTTTTT.

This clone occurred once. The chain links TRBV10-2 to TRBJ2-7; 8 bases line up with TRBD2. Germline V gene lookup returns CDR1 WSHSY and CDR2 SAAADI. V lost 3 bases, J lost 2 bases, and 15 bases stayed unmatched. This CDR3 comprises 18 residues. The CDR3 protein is CASSDRSGRGTFPYEQYF. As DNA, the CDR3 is TGCGCCAGCAGTGACAGATCCGGGAGGGGGACCTTTCCCTACGAGCAGTACTTC.

The DNA of the CDR3 is TGTGCCAGTAGTGCCCTAGGCCTCAATGAGCAGTTCTTC. Its translation is CASSALGLNEQFF. The chain combines TRBV19 with TRBJ2-1; no clear D gene. The CDR3 covers 13 residues. With 5 bases removed from V and 6 bases from J, the gap between germline ends came to 11 bases. The germline gives CDR1 LNHDA, CDR2 SQIVND (reference sequence).

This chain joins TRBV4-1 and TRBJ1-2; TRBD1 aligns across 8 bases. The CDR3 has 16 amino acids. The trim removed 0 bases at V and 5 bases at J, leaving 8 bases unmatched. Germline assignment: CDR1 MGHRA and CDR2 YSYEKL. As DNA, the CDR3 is TGCGCCAGCAGCCAAGATCCCCGGACAGGGAATTATGGCTACACCTTC. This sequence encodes CASSQDPRTGNYGYTF.

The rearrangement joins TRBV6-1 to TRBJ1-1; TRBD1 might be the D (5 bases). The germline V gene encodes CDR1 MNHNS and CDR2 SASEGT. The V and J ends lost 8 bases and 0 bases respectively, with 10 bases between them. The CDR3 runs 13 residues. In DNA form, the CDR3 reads TGTGCCAGCGCCGACAGCCTGAACACTGAAGCTTTCTTT. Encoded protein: CASADSLNTEAFF.

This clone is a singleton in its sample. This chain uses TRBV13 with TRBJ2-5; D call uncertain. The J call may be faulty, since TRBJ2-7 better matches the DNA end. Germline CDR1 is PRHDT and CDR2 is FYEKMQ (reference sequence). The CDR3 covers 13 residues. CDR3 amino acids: CASSLGNTYEQYF. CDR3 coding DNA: TGTGCCAGCAGCTTAGGAAATACCTACGAGCAGTACTTC.

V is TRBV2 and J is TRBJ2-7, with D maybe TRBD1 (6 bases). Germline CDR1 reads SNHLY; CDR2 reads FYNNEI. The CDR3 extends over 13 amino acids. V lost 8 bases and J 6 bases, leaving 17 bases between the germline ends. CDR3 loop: CASLEQGLGEQYF. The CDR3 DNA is TGTGCCAGCCTAGAGCAGGGGCTGGGCGAGCAGTACTTC.

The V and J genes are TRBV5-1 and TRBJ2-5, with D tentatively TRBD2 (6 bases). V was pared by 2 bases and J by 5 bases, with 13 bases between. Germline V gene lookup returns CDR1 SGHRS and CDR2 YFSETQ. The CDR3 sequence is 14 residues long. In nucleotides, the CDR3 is TGCGCCAGCAGCTTTGTGGGCGGGGACGAGACCCAGTACTTC. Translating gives CASSFVGGDETQYF.

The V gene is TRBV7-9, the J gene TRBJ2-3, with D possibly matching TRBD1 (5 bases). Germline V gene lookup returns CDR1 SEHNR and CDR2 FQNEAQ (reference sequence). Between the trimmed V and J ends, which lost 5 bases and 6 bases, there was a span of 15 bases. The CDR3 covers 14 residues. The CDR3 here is CASSPLDSTDTQYF. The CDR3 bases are TGTGCCAGCAGCCCCCTAGACAGTACCGATACGCAGTATTTT.

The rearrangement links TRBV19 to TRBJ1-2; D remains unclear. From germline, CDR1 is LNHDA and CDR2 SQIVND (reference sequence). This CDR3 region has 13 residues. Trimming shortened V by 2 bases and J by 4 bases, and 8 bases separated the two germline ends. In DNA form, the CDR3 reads TGTGCCAGTAGTATAAACAGAATCTATGGCTACACCTTC. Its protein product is CASSINRIYGYTF.

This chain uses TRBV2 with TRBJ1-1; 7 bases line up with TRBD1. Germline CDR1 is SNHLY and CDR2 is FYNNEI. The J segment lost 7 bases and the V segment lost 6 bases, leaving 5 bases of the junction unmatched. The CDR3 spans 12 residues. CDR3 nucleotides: TGTGCCAGCAGGGATACAGGGGATGAAGCTTTCTTT. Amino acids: CASRDTGDEAFF.

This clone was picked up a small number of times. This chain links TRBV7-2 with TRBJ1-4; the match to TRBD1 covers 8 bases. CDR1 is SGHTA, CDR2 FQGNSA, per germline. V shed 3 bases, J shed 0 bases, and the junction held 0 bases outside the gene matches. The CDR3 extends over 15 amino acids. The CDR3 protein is CASSLDRATNEKLFF. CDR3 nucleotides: TGTGCCAGCAGCTTGGACAGGGCAACTAATGAAAAACTGTTTTTT.

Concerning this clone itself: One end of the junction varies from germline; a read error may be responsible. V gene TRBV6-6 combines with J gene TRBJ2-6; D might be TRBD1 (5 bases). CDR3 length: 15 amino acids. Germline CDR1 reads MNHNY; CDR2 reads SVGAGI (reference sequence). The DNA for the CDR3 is TGTGCCAGCAGGCCCAGGGTAACTGGGGCCAACGGCCTGACTTTC. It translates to CASRPRVTGANGLTF.

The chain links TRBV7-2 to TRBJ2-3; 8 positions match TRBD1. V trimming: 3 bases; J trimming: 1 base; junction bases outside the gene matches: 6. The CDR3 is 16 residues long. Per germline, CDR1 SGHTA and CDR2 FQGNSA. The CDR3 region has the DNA TGTGCCAGCAGCTTCGGATTCAGGGGGCGCACAGATACGCAGTATTTT. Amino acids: CASSFGFRGRTDTQYF.

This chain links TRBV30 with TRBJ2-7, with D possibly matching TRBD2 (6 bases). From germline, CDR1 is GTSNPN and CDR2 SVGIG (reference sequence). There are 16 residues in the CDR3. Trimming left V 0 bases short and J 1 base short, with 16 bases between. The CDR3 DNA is TGTGCCTGGAGTGTACCCCTGGGACGGGGGTCCTACGAGCAGTACTTC. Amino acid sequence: CAWSVPLGRGSYEQYF.

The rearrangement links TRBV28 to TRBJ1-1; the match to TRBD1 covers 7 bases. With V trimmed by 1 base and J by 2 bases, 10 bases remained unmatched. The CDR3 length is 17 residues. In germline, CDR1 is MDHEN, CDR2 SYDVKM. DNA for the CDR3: TGTGCCAGCAGTTTATTTCTTCGACAGGGCCGTAACACTGAAGCTTTCTTT. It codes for CASSLFLRQGRNTEAFF.

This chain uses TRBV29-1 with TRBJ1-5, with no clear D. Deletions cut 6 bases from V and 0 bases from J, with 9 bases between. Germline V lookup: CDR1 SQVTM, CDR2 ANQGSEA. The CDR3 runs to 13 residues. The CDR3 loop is CSVGLNSNQPQHF. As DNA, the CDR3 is TGCAGCGTCGGTCTGAATAGCAATCAGCCCCAGCATTTT.

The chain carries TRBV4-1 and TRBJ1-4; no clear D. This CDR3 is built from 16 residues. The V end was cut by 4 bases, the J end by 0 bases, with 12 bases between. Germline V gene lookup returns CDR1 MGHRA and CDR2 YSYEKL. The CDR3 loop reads CASSPRVTSTNEKLFF. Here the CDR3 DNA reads TGCGCCAGCAGCCCGCGGGTCACTTCAACTAATGAAAAACTGTTTTTT.

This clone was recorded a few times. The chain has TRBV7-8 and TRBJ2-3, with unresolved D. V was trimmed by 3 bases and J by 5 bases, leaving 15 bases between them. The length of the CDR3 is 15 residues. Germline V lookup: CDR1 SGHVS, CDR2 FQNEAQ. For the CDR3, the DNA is TGTGCCAGCAGCTTCTCCAGAGCCCCTAGAGATACGCAGTATTTT. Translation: CASSFSRAPRDTQYF.

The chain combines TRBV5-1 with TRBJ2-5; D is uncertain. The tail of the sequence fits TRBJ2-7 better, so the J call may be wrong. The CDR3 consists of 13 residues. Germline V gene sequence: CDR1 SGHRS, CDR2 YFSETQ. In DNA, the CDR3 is TGCGCCAGCAGCTTGAGTCGCAACTACGAGCAGTACTTC. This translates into CASSLSRNYEQYF.

CDR3 amino acids: CASSMDSLPNSPLHF. CDR3 bases: TGTGCCAGTAGTATGGACAGCTTACCTAATTCACCCCTCCACTTT. The chain joins TRBV19 to TRBJ1-6; D might be TRBD1 (6 bases). The CDR3 totals 15 residues. Trimming left V 3 bases short and J 6 bases short, with 12 bases between. Germline CDR1 is LNHDA and CDR2 is SQIVND (reference sequence).